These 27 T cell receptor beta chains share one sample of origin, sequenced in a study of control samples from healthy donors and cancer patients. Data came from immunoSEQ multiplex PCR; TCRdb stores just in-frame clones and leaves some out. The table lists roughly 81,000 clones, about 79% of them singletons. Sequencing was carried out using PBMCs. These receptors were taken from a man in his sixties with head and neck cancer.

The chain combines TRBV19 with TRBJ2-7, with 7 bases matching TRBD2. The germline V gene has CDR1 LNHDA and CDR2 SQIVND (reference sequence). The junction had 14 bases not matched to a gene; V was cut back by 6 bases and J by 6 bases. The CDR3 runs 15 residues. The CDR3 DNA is TGTGCCAGTAGGGAAAGCGGGAACCGAGTCGGCGAGCAGTACTTC. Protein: CASRESGNRVGEQYF.

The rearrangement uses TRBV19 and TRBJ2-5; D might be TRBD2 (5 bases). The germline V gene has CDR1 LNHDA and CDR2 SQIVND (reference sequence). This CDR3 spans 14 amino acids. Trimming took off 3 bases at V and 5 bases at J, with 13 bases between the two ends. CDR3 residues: CASSIGTIAETQYF. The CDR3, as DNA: TGTGCCAGTAGTATCGGTACCATAGCGGAGACCCAGTACTTC.

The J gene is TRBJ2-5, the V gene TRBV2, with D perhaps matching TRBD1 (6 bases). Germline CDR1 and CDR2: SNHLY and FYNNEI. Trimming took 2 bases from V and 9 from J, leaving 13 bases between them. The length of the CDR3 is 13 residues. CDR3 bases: TGTGCCAGCAGTGAAAGGGTTGGGGGCGCCCAGTACTTC. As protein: CASSERVGGAQYF.

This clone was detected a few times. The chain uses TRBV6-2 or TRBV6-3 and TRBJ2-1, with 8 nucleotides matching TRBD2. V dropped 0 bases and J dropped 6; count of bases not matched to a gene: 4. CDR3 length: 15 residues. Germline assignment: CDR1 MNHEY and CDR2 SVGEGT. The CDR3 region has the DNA TGTGCCAGCAGTTACTCGACCGCGGGGGGCAATGAGCAGTTCTTC. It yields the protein CASSYSTAGGNEQFF.

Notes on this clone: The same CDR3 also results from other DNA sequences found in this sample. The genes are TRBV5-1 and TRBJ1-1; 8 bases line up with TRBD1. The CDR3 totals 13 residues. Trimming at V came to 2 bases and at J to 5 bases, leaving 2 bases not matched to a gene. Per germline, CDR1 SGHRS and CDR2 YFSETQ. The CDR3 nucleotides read TGCGCCAGCAGCTTACAGGGGGGTACTGAAGCTTTCTTT. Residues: CASSLQGGTEAFF.

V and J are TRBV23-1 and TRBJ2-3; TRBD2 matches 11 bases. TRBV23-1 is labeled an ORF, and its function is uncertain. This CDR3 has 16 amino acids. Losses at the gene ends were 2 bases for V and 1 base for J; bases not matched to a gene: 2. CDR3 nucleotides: TGCGCCAGCAGTCAACTGGGACTAGCGGGCACAGATACGCAGTATTTT. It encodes CASSQLGLAGTDTQYF.

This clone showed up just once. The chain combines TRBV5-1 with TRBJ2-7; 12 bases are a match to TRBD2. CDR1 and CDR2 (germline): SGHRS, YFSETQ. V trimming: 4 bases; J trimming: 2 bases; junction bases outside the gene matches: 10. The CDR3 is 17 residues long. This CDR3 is CASSLSTSGRNPYEQYF. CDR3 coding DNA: TGCGCCAGCAGCCTATCAACTAGCGGGAGGAATCCCTACGAGCAGTACTTC.

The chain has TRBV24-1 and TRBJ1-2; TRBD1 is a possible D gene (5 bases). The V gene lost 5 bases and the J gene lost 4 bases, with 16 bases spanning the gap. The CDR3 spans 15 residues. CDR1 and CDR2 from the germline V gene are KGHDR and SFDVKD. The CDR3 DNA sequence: TGTGCCACCAGTGCTCGGGGCGGCTTAAGCTATGGCTACACCTTC. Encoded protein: CATSARGGLSYGYTF.

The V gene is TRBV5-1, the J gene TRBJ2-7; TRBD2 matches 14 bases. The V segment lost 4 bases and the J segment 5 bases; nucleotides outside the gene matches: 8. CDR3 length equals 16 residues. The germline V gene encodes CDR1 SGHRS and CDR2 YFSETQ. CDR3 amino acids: CASSLGLAGEFDEQYF. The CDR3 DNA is TGCGCCAGCAGCCTGGGACTAGCGGGAGAGTTCGACGAGCAGTACTTC.

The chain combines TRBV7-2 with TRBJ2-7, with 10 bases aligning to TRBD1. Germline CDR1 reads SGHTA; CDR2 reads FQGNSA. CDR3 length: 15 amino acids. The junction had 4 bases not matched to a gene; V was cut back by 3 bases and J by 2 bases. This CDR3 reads CASSFGTGDPYEQYF. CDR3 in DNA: TGTGCCAGCAGCTTCGGGACAGGGGACCCCTACGAGCAGTACTTC.

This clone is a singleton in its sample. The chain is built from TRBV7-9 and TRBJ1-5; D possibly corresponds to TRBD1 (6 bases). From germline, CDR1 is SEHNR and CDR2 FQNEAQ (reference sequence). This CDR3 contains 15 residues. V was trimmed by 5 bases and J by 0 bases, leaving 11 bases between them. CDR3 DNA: TGTGCCAGCAGCCAGACAGGTTATAGCAATCAGCCCCAGCATTTT. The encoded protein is CASSQTGYSNQPQHF.

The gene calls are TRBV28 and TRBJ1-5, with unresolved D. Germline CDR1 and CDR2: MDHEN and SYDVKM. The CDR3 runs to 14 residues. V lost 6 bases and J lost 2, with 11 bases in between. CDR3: CASSQLPCNQPQHF. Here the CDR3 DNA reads TGTGCCAGCAGCCAACTCCCCTGCAATCAGCCCCAGCATTTT.

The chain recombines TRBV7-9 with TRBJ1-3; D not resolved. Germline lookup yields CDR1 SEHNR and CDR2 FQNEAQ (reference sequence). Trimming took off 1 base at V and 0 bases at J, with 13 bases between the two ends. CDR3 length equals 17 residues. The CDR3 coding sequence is TGTGCCAGCAGCTTAGTGGAGGTCACCAACTCTGGAAACACCATATATTTT. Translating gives CASSLVEVTNSGNTIYF.

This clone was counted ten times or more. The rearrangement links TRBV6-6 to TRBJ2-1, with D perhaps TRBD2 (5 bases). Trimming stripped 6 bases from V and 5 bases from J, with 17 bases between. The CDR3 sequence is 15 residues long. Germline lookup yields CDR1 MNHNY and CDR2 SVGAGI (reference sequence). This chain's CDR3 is CASRDRGRGNNEQFF. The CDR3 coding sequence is TGTGCCAGCAGGGATAGAGGGAGAGGCAACAATGAGCAGTTCTTC.

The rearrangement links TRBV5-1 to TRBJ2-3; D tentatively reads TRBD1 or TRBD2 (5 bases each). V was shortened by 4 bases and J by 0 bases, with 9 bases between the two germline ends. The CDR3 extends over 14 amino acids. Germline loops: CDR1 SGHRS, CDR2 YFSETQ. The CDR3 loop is CASSPWDSTDTQYF. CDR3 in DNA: TGCGCCAGCAGCCCCTGGGACAGCACAGATACGCAGTATTTT.

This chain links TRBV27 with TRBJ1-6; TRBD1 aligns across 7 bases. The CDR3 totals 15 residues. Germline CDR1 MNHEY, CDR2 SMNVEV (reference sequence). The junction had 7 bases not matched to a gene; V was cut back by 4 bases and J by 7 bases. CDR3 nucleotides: TGTGCCAGCAGTTCCTCGGGACAGTTGAATTCACCCCTCCACTTT. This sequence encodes CASSSSGQLNSPLHF.

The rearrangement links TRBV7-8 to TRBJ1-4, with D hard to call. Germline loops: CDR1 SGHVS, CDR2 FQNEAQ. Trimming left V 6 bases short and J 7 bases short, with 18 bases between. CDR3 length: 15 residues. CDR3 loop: CASSPNGQRGEKLFF. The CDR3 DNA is TGTGCCAGCAGTCCTAACGGGCAACGAGGTGAAAAACTGTTTTTT.

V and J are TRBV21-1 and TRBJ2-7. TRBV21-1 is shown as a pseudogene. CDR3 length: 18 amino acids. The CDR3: CASSTIRLIHRPLYEQYF. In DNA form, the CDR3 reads TGTGCCAGCAGCACTATAAGATTGATACACCGGCCTCTTTACGAGCAGTACTTC.

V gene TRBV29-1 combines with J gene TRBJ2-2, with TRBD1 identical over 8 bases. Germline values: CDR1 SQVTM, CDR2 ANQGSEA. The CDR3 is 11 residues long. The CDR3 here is CSAGGPGELFF. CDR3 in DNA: TGCAGTGCAGGGGGCCCCGGGGAGCTGTTTTTT.

The CDR3 spells CASSDQSGLASDEQFF. The CDR3 region has the DNA TGTGCCAGCAGTGACCAGTCGGGACTAGCGAGCGATGAGCAGTTCTTC. This chain uses TRBV6-4 with TRBJ2-1; 10 bases are shared with TRBD2. The CDR3 has 16 residues. The germline V gene encodes CDR1 MRHNA and CDR2 SNTAGT. The V gene end was trimmed by 2 bases and the J gene end by 8 bases; junction bases not matched to a gene: 9.

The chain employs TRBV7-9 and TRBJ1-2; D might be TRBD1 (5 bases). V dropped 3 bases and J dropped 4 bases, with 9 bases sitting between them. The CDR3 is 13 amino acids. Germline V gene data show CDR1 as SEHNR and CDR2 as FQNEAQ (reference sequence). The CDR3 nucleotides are TGTGCCAGCAGCTTCAGGGATCTCTATGGCTACACCTTC. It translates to CASSFRDLYGYTF.

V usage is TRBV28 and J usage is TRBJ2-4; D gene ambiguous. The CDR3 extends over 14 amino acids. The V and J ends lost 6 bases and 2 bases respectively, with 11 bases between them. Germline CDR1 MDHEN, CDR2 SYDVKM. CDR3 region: CASRQGFPKNIQYF. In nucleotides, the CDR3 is TGTGCCAGCAGACAAGGGTTTCCCAAAAACATTCAGTACTTC.

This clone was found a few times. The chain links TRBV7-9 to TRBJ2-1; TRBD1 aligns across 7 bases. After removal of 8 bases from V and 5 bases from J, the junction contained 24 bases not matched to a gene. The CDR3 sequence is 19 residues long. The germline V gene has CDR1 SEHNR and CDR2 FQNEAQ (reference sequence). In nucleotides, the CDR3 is TGTGCCAGCCTGGAAACCACAGGGGCTAGGGGGATCGCTAACAATGAGCAGTTCTTC. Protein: CASLETTGARGIANNEQFF. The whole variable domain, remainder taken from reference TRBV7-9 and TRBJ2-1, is DTGVSQNPRHKITKRGQNVTFRCDPISEHNRLYWYRQTLGQGPEFLTYFQNEAQLEKSRLLSDRFSAERPKGSFSTLEIQRTEQGDSAMYLCASLETTGARGIANNEQFFGPGTRLTVL.

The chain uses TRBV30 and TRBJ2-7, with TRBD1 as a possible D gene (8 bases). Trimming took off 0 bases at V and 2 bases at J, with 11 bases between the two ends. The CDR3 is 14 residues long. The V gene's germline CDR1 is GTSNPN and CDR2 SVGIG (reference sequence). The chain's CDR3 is CAWSVQGGTYEQYF. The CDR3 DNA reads TGTGCCTGGAGTGTACAGGGGGGGACCTACGAGCAGTACTTC.

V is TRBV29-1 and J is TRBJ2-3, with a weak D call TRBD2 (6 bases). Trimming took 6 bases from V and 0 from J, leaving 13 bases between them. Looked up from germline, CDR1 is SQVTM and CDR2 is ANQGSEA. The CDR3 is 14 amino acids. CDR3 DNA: TGCAGCGTGGGGAGAGGGACTAGCACAGATACGCAGTATTTT. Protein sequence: CSVGRGTSTDTQYF.

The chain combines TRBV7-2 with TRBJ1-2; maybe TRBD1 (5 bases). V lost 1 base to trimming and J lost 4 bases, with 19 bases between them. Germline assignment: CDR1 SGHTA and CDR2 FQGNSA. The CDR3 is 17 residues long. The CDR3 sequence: CASSLDRYRFRTYGYTF. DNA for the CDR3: TGTGCCAGCAGCTTAGACAGGTACCGCTTTCGGACCTATGGCTACACCTTC. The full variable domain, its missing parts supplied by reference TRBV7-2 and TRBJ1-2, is GAGVSQSPSNKVTEKGKDVELRCDPISGHTALYWYRQSLGQGLEFLIYFQGNSAPDKSGLPSDRFSAERTGGSVSTLTIQRTQQEDSAVYLCASSLDRYRFRTYGYTFGSGTRLTVV.

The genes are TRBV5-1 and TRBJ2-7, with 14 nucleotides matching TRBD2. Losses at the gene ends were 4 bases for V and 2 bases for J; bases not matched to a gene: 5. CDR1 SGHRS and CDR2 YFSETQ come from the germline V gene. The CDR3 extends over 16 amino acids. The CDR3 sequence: CASSGGLAGAAYEQYF. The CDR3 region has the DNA TGCGCCAGCAGCGGGGGACTAGCGGGGGCAGCCTACGAGCAGTACTTC.